Following are 20 T cell receptor beta chains from one sample sequenced in a study of read filtering for tumor transcriptome and immune sequencing. Molecular barcoded adaptors covering alpha/delta and beta/gamma chains were used on roughly 400 ng RNA. TCRdb called the reads again in MiXCR, with one record for every CDR3 protein. The sample records over 80,000 distinct CDR3 sequences, 9% to 15% being singletons. Sample: a population of CD138-negative cells sorted from bone marrow. The origin of the receptors is a donor over 35 with multiple myeloma.

The CDR3 region is CAISPDRGLNTGELFF. CDR3 DNA sequence: TGTGCCATCAGTCCCGACAGGGGGCTAAACACCGGGGAGCTGTTTTTT. The J gene is TRBJ2-2, the V gene TRBV10-3; 10 bases fit TRBD1. V gave up 5 bases and J gave up 2 bases; unmatched junction bases: 5. CDR3 size: 16 residues. CDR1 and CDR2 (germline): ENHRY, SYGVKD.

Ten or more counts support this clonotype. One end of the junction does not line up with germline, which may come from a read error. The chain has TRBV20-1 and TRBJ2-1; the D gene is possibly TRBD1 (5 bases). The CDR3 length is 14 residues. Per germline, CDR1 DFQATT and CDR2 SNEGSKA (reference sequence). The CDR3 sequence is CSALGAPVVNGQFF. As DNA, the CDR3 is TGCAGTGCCTTAGGGGCCCCAGTAGTCAATGGGCAGTTCTTC.

J is TRBJ2-6 and V is TRBV28; D not certain. The V gene lost 3 bases and the J gene lost 2 bases, with 5 bases spanning the gap. This CDR3 contains 14 residues. The V gene's germline CDR1 is MDHEN and CDR2 SYDVKM. CDR3 sequence: CASSFSPGANVLTF. CDR3 coding DNA: TGTGCCAGCAGTTTTAGCCCTGGGGCCAACGTCCTGACTTTC.

The chain has TRBV4-1 and TRBJ2-7; tentative D call: TRBD1 (6 bases). Trimming removed 1 base from V and 6 bases from J, with 13 bases in between. CDR3 size: 14 residues. Germline loops: CDR1 MGHRA, CDR2 YSYEKL. CDR3 nucleotide sequence: TGCGCCAGCAGCCAAGTGGACAGAATAGCCGAGCAGTACTTC. This codes for CASSQVDRIAEQYF.

This clonotype has at least ten counts. The rearrangement joins TRBV5-4 to TRBJ2-1, with 7 bases identical to TRBD2. CDR1 and CDR2 from the germline V gene are SGHNT and YYREEE (reference sequence). This CDR3 spans 16 amino acids. Unmatched junction bases numbered 7, after V lost 4 bases and J lost 0 bases. The CDR3 here is CASSPSLALSYNEQFF. The CDR3 coding sequence is TGTGCCAGCAGCCCCTCACTAGCGCTCTCCTACAATGAGCAGTTCTTC.

The chain couples TRBV7-2 to TRBJ2-5; possibly TRBD1 for D (6 bases). Trimming removed 1 base at V and 1 base at J, with 10 bases between. CDR1 is SGHTA, CDR2 FQGNSA, per germline. The CDR3 runs to 15 residues. The CDR3 is CASSLGDTIQETQYF. The CDR3 DNA follows: TGTGCCAGCAGCTTAGGGGACACCATCCAAGAGACCCAGTACTTC.

This clonotype was counted many times. The chain is built from TRBV4-1 and TRBJ2-5; TRBD1 agrees at 7 bases. V was clipped by 3 bases and J by 5 bases; unmatched bases: 9. The germline gives CDR1 MGHRA, CDR2 YSYEKL. The CDR3 spans 15 residues. CDR3 sequence reads: CASSQTAGGWETQYF. The CDR3 DNA follows: TGCGCCAGCAGCCAGACGGCAGGGGGATGGGAGACCCAGTACTTC.

The V gene is TRBV7-9, the J gene TRBJ2-7; D gene ambiguous. The CDR3 length is 11 residues. Germline V CDR1 and CDR2: SEHNR, FQNEAQ (reference sequence). V lost 5 bases, J lost 6 bases, and 8 bases lay in between. The CDR3: CASSDIREQYF. The DNA of the CDR3 is TGTGCCAGCAGCGATATACGCGAGCAGTACTTC. The whole variable domain, filled in from reference TRBV7-9 and TRBJ2-7, reads DTGVSQNPRHKITKRGQNVTFRCDPISEHNRLYWYRQTLGQGPEFLTYFQNEAQLEKSRLLSDRFSAERPKGSFSTLEIQRTEQGDSAMYLCASSDIREQYFGPGTRLTVT.

V is TRBV7-8 and J is TRBJ2-5, with a tentative D call TRBD1 (5 bases). CDR1 and CDR2 (germline): SGHVS, FQNEAQ. The CDR3 runs to 14 residues. V was shortened by 5 bases and J by 2 bases, with 12 bases between the two germline ends. The CDR3 DNA reads TGTGCCAGCAGCCAAACAGGCCCGCAAGAGACCCAGTACTTC. Residues: CASSQTGPQETQYF.

This clonotype was recorded many times. The chain is built from TRBV5-8 and TRBJ1-2; D is ambiguous. This CDR3 has 13 residues. V shed 4 bases and J shed 7 bases, with 14 bases lying between them. Germline lookup yields CDR1 SGHTS and CDR2 YDEGEE. For the CDR3, the DNA is TGTGCCAGCAGCCCCAGACTTTCGATTGGCTACACCTTC. Amino acid sequence: CASSPRLSIGYTF.

Ten or more counts support this clonotype. The J gene is TRBJ2-1, the V gene TRBV7-8; TRBD2 matches 12 bases. The V segment lost 5 bases and the J segment 6 bases; nucleotides outside the gene matches: 5. The V gene's germline CDR1 is SGHVS and CDR2 FQNEAQ. The CDR3 covers 15 residues. The CDR3 region has the DNA TGTGCCAGCAGCGGACGACTAGCGGGAGTCAATGAGCAGTTCTTC. Its translation is CASSGRLAGVNEQFF.

This clonotype was picked up a small number of times. Since a much larger clone is just one base distant, this may be a read error. CDR3 in amino acids: CASGQEVNTEAFF. CDR3 DNA: TGTGCCAGCGGCCAGGAGGTGAACACTGAAGCTTTCTTT. The chain recombines TRBV7-9 with TRBJ1-1; D not resolved. Trimming removed 8 bases from V and 0 bases from J, with 10 bases in between. The length of the CDR3 is 13 residues. The germline V gene has CDR1 SEHNR and CDR2 FQNEAQ (reference sequence).

This clonotype was picked up many times. The rearrangement joins TRBV11-2 to TRBJ1-5; 7 nucleotides align to TRBD1. V lost 6 bases, J lost 10 bases, and 12 bases stayed unmatched. The CDR3 runs to 14 residues. Germline CDR1 reads SGHAT; CDR2 reads FQNNGV. The chain's CDR3 is CASSPTGVPQPQHF. The CDR3 bases are TGTGCCAGCAGTCCTACAGGGGTTCCTCAACCCCAGCATTTT.

This clonotype was observed a handful of times. This chain joins TRBV5-1 and TRBJ1-2, with 8 bases aligning to TRBD1. Germline lookup yields CDR1 SGHRS and CDR2 YFSETQ. Trimming cost V 4 bases and J 4 bases; bases outside gene matches: 6. This CDR3 comprises 14 residues. The CDR3 DNA reads as TGCGCCAGCAGCCCGGCGACAGGGGTCTATGGCTACACCTTC. Translation gives CASSPATGVYGYTF.

This clonotype has a count of ten or more. The V gene is TRBV20-1, the J gene TRBJ1-1; 10 nucleotides agree with TRBD1. The germline gives CDR1 DFQATT, CDR2 SNEGSKA (reference sequence). V was clipped by 6 bases and J by 5 bases; unmatched bases: 9. The CDR3 spans 14 residues. CDR3 sequence reads: CSARTRDRGTEAFF. CDR3 nucleotides: TGCAGTGCACGGACCCGGGACAGGGGAACTGAAGCTTTCTTT.

J is TRBJ2-4 and V is TRBV2; 7 bases line up with TRBD1. The V gene end was trimmed by 7 bases and the J gene end by 0 bases; junction bases not matched to a gene: 9. This CDR3 is 16 amino acids long. Germline CDR1 is SNHLY and CDR2 is FYNNEI. The CDR3 region has the DNA TGTGCCAGCATCGAAGGGGGCGGCCAAGCCAAAAACATTCAGTACTTC. It encodes CASIEGGGQAKNIQYF.

This clonotype has a count of ten or more. CDR3 loop: CASSVAGVRETQYF. The CDR3 DNA reads TGTGCCAGCAGTGTAGCGGGGGTCCGGGAGACCCAGTACTTC. The chain employs TRBV6-1 and TRBJ2-5, with TRBD2 identical over 9 bases. The germline V gene has CDR1 MNHNS and CDR2 SASEGT. This CDR3 comprises 14 residues. The ends lost 4 bases at V and 5 bases at J; junction bases unmatched: 5.

This clonotype came up a few times. The chain has TRBV7-2 and TRBJ1-5, with 8 bases matching TRBD1. The CDR3 contains 14 residues. Germline CDR1 and CDR2: SGHTA and FQGNSA. The junction had 4 bases not matched to a gene; V was cut back by 3 bases and J by 6 bases. The CDR3 DNA sequence: TGTGCCAGCAGCTTTGGGGACAGGACTCAGCCCCAGCATTTT. Translating it yields CASSFGDRTQPQHF.

There are a few counts of this clonotype. The rearrangement joins TRBV5-4 to TRBJ2-6; D is perhaps TRBD1 or TRBD2 (6 bases each). Deletions cut 3 bases from V and 4 bases from J, with 8 bases between. The CDR3 sequence is 14 residues long. The germline gives CDR1 SGHNT, CDR2 YYREEE (reference sequence). This CDR3 is CASSWGAGANVLTF. The CDR3 DNA reads TGTGCCAGCAGCTGGGGGGCCGGGGCCAACGTCCTGACTTTC.

Of note for this clonotype: A clone one base away is much larger, so this may be a read error. The CDR3 does not end in the conserved phenylalanine or tryptophan, so this is likely a read error. This rearrangement joins TRBV28 to TRBJ2-4; the D is unclear. This CDR3 contains 14 residues. Germline CDR1 and CDR2: MDHEN and SYDVKM. The V end lost 3 bases, the J end lost 2 bases, and 8 bases lay between the germline ends. CDR3 region: CASSFEITKNIQYS. CDR3 sequence (DNA): TGTGCCAGCAGTTTTGAGATCACCAAAAACATTCAGTACTCC.